The rows below give T cell receptor beta chains drawn from one sample of a study of T cell responses to AZD1222 COVID-19 vaccine. Clones were sequenced by immunoSEQ multiplex PCR, and TCRdb holds only the in-frame ones, with some missing. The data show approximately 100,000 clones, approximately 91% seen once. Sequenced material: peripheral blood, taken on day 0 of AZD1222 vaccination. These receptors were obtained from an adult in good health. The conserved cysteine and the conserved F or W are not part of the CDR3 here. The order of the fields is CDR3 protein, clone size, V gene, J gene. Expanded clones are given a class, and other clones once, few, many or no size at all.

CDR3 protein: ASSQERTVNYGYT
clone size: once
V gene: TRBV4-2
J gene: TRBJ1-2

CDR3 protein: ASSQGPADRYEQY
clone size: NA
V gene: TRBV4-1
J gene: TRBJ2-7

CDR3 protein: ASTPGRPFSSLH
clone size: NA
V gene: TRBV6-5
J gene: TRBJ1-6

CDR3 protein: SAAQREQF
clone size: NA
V gene: TRBV29-1
J gene: TRBJ2-1

CDR3 protein: ASSYSSTLGLGYT
clone size: NA
V gene: TRBV6-5
J gene: TRBJ1-2

CDR3 protein: ASSEREGQPQH
clone size: NA
V gene: TRBV2
J gene: TRBJ1-5

CDR3 protein: ASSGGREDIPSSYNSPLH
clone size: NA
V gene: TRBV5-4
J gene: TRBJ1-6

CDR3 protein: ASSLVTGGGPGYNSPLH
clone size: NA
V gene: TRBV5-1
J gene: TRBJ1-6

CDR3 protein: ASSFIANTEAF
clone size: once
V gene: TRBV27
J gene: TRBJ1-1

CDR3 protein: ASSEDGGGGLDTQY
clone size: NA
V gene: TRBV6-1
J gene: TRBJ2-3

CDR3 protein: ASSPSLGEYADTQY
clone size: NA
V gene: TRBV18
J gene: TRBJ2-3

CDR3 protein: ASSPGRGFTQPQH
clone size: NA
V gene: TRBV18
J gene: TRBJ1-5

CDR3 protein: ATWDSPYEQY
clone size: NA
V gene: TRBV10-3
J gene: TRBJ2-7

CDR3 protein: ASSLVSGGAETQY
clone size: NA
V gene: TRBV7-9
J gene: TRBJ2-5

CDR3 protein: ASSLGVAGAHNEQF
clone size: NA
V gene: TRBV5-1
J gene: TRBJ2-1

CDR3 protein: ASSQTGQSSGNTIY
clone size: NA
V gene: TRBV4-1
J gene: TRBJ1-3

CDR3 protein: AWNWGNQPQH
clone size: NA
V gene: TRBV30
J gene: TRBJ1-5

CDR3 protein: AISWPGGSETQY
clone size: few
V gene: TRBV10-3
J gene: TRBJ2-5

CDR3 protein: ASSPQGGDTEAF
clone size: few
V gene: TRBV19
J gene: TRBJ1-1

CDR3 protein: ASSHIAGGPGEQF
clone size: few
V gene: TRBV4-1
J gene: TRBJ2-1

CDR3 protein: ASSLGQGDGYTEAF
clone size: NA
V gene: TRBV6-6
J gene: TRBJ1-1

CDR3 protein: ASGLRGLSYEQY
clone size: NA
V gene: TRBV28
J gene: TRBJ2-7

CDR3 protein: ASNPRPSTEAF
clone size: NA
V gene: TRBV2
J gene: TRBJ1-1

CDR3 protein: ASSPRGGGDEKLF
clone size: NA
V gene: TRBV7-3
J gene: TRBJ1-4

CDR3 protein: ASSLDERTEAF
clone size: NA
V gene: TRBV5-1
J gene: TRBJ1-1

CDR3 protein: ASSSLTSSHYNEQF
clone size: NA
V gene: TRBV3-1/TRBV3-2
J gene: TRBJ2-1

CDR3 protein: ASSPRVQAGGYT
clone size: NA
V gene: TRBV11-3
J gene: TRBJ1-2

CDR3 protein: ASSPPAASPYGYT
clone size: NA
V gene: TRBV18
J gene: TRBJ1-2

CDR3 protein: ASSPETGGQETQY
clone size: NA
V gene: TRBV7-7
J gene: TRBJ2-5

CDR3 protein: ASSPLAGGSYNEQF
clone size: NA
V gene: TRBV6-6
J gene: TRBJ2-1

CDR3 protein: ASSLGRNEQF
clone size: NA
V gene: TRBV5-1
J gene: TRBJ2-1

CDR3 protein: ASSLPRTSGTPGELF
clone size: NA
V gene: TRBV7-6
J gene: TRBJ2-2

CDR3 protein: ASSFRLAVSDTQY
clone size: NA
V gene: TRBV5-1
J gene: TRBJ2-3

CDR3 protein: ASSQDLVQNNSPLH
clone size: NA
V gene: TRBV3-1/TRBV3-2
J gene: TRBJ1-6

CDR3 protein: ATSDQTANYGYT
clone size: NA
V gene: TRBV24-1
J gene: TRBJ1-2

CDR3 protein: ASSYIDRDGEQF
clone size: NA
V gene: TRBV6-5
J gene: TRBJ2-1

CDR3 protein: ASNPLTGGLYGYT
clone size: once
V gene: TRBV6-5
J gene: TRBJ1-2

CDR3 protein: ATRGGDSNQPQH
clone size: NA
V gene: TRBV6-5
J gene: TRBJ1-5

CDR3 protein: ASRTGVISPLH
clone size: NA
V gene: TRBV6-5
J gene: TRBJ1-6

CDR3 protein: ASSPTGRTYEQY
clone size: NA
V gene: TRBV7-6
J gene: TRBJ2-7